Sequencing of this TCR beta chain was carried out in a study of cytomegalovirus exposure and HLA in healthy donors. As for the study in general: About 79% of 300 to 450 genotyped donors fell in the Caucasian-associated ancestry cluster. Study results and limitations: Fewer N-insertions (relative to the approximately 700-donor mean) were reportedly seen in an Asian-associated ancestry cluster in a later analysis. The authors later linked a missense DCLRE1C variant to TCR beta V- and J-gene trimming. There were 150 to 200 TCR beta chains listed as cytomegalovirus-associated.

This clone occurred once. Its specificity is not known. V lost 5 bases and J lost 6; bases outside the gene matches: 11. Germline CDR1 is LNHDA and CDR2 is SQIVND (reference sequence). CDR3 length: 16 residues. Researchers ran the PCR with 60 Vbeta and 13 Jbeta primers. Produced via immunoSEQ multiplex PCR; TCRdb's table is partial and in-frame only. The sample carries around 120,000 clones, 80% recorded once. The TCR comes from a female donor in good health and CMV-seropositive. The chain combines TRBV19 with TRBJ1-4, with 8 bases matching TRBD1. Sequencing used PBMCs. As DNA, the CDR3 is TGTGCCAGTAGTCCCCCCAGGGGGCTTGGGGATGAAAAACTGTTTTTT. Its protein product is CASSPPRGLGDEKLFF.